The source of this T cell receptor beta chain is a study of cytomegalovirus exposure and HLA in healthy donors. Broader study findings: Segments of the TCR beta V type were, in most cases, productive about 87% or about 30% of the time in an earlier analysis. Analyses of presence and absence presupposed an approximately uniform sequencing depth across donors. TCR beta chains associated with HLA were, in a later analysis, more clonally expanded than equally common others.

The germline V gene encodes CDR1 LGHNA and CDR2 YNFKEQ. This CDR3 is 14 amino acids long. Germline trimming cut 0 bases from V and 9 bases from J; bases unmatched to any gene: 5. PCR amplification relied on 60 Vbeta primers (plus 13 Jbeta primers). Using immunoSEQ multiplex PCR, the repertoire was profiled, and TCRdb retains in-frame clones only, with some absent. The sample includes about 130,000 clones, around 80% of them seen just once. To note about this clone: No antigen is known for it.

The V and J genes are TRBV4-2 and TRBJ2-1, with 7 nucleotides matching TRBD2. This TCR was sampled from a man between 25 and 39 years old in good health and CMV-seropositive. The sample taken for sequencing was PBMCs. The CDR3 here is CASSQDLAGSEQFF. The CDR3 coding sequence is TGTGCCAGCAGCCAAGATTTAGCGGGCTCTGAGCAGTTCTTC.